The present T cell receptor beta chain was sequenced within a study of human T cells and chemical hapten exposure. As for time point: patch test 1, 2 weeks after DPC sensitization. Treatment in this sample: therapeutic diphenylcyclopropenone sensitization with weekly scalp DPC. Researchers extracted total RNA from unfractionated whole blood. Donation of samples came from alopecia patients who were 18 to 70 years old and suitable for DPC. From the RACE reads, TCRdb called clonotypes with MiXCR, one entry per CDR3 protein. The sample lists tens of thousands of distinct CDR3 sequences, about 11% seen once, with 1.8% in the top ten. This clonotype has a count of ten or more. Germline V CDR1 and CDR2: SEHNR, FQNEAQ (reference sequence). This CDR3 spans 15 amino acids. The V end lost 2 bases, the J end lost 8 bases, and 15 bases lay between the germline ends.

This sequence joins TRBV7-9 and TRBJ1-4, with no clear D. This TCR was sampled from a woman aged 40 to 50 with alopecia areata. Some clones in this sample may be carry-over from other donors' samples. The sample here was whole blood, taken in connection with sensitization to the hapten diphenylcyclopropenone (DPC). CDR3 in DNA: TGTGCCAGCAGCTTATTCGACTTGATGGGAGAAAAACTGTTTTTT. It yields the protein CASSLFDLMGEKLFF.